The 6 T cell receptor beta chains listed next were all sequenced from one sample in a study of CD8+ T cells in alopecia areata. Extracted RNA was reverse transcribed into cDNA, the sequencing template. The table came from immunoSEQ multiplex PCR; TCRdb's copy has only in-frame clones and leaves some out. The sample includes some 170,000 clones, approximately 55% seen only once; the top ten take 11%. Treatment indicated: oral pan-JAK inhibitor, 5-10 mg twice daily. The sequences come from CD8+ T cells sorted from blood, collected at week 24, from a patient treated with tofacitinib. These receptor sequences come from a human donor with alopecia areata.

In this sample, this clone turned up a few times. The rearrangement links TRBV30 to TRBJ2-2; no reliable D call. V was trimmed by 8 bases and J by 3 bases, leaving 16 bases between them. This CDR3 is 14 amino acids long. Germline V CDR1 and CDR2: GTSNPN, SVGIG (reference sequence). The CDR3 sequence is CAGRVDLYTGELFF. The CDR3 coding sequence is TGTGCCGGTAGGGTAGACTTGTACACCGGGGAGCTGTTTTTT.

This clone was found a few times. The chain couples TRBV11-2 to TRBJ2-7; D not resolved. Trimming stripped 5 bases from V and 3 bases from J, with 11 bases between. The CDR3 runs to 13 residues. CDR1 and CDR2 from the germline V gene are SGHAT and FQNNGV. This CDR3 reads CASSPAGSYEQYF. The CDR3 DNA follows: TGTGCCAGCAGCCCCGCCGGCAGCTACGAGCAGTACTTC.

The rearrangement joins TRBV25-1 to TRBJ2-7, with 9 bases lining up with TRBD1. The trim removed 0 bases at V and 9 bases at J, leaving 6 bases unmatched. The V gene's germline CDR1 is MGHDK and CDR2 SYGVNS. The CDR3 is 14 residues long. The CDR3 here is CASSEYDRGVRQYF. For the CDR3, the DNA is TGTGCCAGCAGTGAATATGACAGGGGGGTTAGGCAGTACTTC.

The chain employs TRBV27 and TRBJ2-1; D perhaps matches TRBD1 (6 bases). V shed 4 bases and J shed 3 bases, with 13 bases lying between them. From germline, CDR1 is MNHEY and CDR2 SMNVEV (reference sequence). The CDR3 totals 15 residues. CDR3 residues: CASSSDGQNYNEQFF. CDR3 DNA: TGTGCCAGCAGTTCGGACGGACAGAACTACAATGAGCAGTTCTTC.

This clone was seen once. The CDR3 reads CSVVQNTEAFF. CDR3 bases: TGCAGCGTTGTACAGAACACTGAAGCTTTCTTT. The J gene is TRBJ1-1, the V gene TRBV29-1; D gene unclear. Germline V gene lookup returns CDR1 SQVTM and CDR2 ANQGSEA. This CDR3 contains 11 residues. V was cut by 4 bases and J by 1 base, with 4 bases left in between.

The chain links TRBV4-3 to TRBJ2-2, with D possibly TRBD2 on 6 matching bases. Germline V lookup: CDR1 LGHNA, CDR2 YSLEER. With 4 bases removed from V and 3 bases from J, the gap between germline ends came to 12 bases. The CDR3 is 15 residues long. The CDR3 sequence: CASSPLTGDTGELFF. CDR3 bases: TGCGCCAGCAGCCCCTTGACGGGGGACACCGGGGAGCTGTTTTTT.